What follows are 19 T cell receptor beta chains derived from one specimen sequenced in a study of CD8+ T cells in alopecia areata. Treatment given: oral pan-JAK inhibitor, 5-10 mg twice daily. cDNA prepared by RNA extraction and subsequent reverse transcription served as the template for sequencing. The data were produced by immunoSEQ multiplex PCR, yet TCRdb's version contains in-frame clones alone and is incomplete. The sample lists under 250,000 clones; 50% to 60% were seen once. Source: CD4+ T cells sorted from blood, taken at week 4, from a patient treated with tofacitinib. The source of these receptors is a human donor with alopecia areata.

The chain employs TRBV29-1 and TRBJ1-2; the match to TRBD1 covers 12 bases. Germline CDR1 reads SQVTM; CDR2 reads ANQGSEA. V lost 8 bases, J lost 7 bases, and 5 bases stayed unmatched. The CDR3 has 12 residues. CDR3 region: CSTGTGGFGYTF. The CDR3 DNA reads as TGCAGCACCGGGACAGGGGGCTTTGGCTACACCTTC.

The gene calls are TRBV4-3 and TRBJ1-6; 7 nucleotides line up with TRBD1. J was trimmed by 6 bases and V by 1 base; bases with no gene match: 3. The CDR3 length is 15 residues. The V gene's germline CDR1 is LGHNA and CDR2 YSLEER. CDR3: CASSQVQGGNSPLHF. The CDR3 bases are TGCGCCAGCAGCCAAGTGCAGGGGGGTAATTCACCCCTCCACTTT.

CDR3 sequence reads: CASSQPGQGNTEAFF. In DNA form, the CDR3 reads TGCGCCAGCAGCCAACCGGGACAGGGAAACACTGAAGCTTTCTTT. V is TRBV4-1 and J is TRBJ1-1; 9 bases fit TRBD1. The germline V gene encodes CDR1 MGHRA and CDR2 YSYEKL. The CDR3 length is 15 residues. V gave up 2 bases and J gave up 2 bases; unmatched junction bases: 3.

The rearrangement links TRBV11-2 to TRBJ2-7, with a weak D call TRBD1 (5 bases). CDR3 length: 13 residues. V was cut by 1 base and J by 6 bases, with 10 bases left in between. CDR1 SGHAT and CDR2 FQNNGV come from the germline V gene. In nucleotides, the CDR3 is TGTGCCAGCAGCTTAGGGGGCCGGAGCGAGCAGTACTTC. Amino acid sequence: CASSLGGRSEQYF.

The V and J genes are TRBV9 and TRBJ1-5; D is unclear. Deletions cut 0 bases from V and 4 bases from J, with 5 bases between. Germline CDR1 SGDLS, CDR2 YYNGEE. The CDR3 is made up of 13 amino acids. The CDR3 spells CASSVATNQPQHF. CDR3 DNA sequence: TGTGCCAGCAGCGTAGCTACGAATCAGCCCCAGCATTTT.

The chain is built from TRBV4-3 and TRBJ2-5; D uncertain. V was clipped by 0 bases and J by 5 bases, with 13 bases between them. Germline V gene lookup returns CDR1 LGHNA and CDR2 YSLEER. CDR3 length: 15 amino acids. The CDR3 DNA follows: TGCGCCAGCAGCCAAGATATTGGGGTGATGGAGACCCAGTACTTC. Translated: CASSQDIGVMETQYF.

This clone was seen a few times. In DNA form, the CDR3 reads TGTGCTAGTGGTTTGGGGGCTGGCCCTTTGACAGGGACGTACACTGAAGCTTTCTTT. As protein: CASGLGAGPLTGTYTEAFF. The chain has TRBV12-5 and TRBJ1-1; 7 nucleotides line up with TRBD1. Germline V gene lookup returns CDR1 LGHNT and CDR2 FRNRAP. The CDR3 sequence is 19 residues long. The trim removed 1 base at V and 3 bases at J, leaving 17 bases unmatched.

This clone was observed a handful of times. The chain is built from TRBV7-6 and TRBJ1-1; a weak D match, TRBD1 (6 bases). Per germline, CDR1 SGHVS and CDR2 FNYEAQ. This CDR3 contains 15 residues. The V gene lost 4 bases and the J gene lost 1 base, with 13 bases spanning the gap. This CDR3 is CASSSRTDRNTEAFF. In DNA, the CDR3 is TGTGCCAGCAGCTCGAGGACAGACCGGAACACTGAAGCTTTCTTT.

The DNA of the CDR3 is TGCAGCGTCAGGGGGTCTCTCTACGAGCAGTACTTC. Translation gives CSVRGSLYEQYF. The gene calls are TRBV29-1 and TRBJ2-7; 7 bases fit TRBD1. Trimming took 6 bases from V and 3 from J; bases not matched to a gene: 5. The CDR3 has 12 residues. The germline gives CDR1 SQVTM, CDR2 ANQGSEA.

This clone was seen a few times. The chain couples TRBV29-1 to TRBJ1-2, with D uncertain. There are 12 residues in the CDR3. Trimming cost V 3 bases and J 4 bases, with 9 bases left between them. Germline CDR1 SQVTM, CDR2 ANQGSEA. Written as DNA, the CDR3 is TGCAGCGTTGATGAGGGAGGCTATGGCTACACCTTC. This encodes CSVDEGGYGYTF.

The CDR3 bases are TGCAGCGTTGAAGTTAGTAGGGGAGGTTACACCTTC. The encoded protein is CSVEVSRGGYTF. The rearrangement uses TRBV29-1 and TRBJ1-2, with TRBD1 as a possible D gene (5 bases). The germline V and J ends were trimmed by 1 base and 11 bases, with 14 bases remaining between them. Germline assignment: CDR1 SQVTM and CDR2 ANQGSEA. The length of the CDR3 is 12 residues.

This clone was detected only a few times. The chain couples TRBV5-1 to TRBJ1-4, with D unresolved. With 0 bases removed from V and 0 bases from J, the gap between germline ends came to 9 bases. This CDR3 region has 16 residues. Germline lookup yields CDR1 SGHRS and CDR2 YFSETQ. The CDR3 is CASSLAAGATNEKLFF. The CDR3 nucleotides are TGCGCCAGCAGCTTGGCCGCCGGGGCAACTAATGAAAAACTGTTTTTT. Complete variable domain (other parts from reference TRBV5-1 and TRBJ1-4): KAGVTQTPRYLIKTRGQQVTLSCSPISGHRSVSWYQQTPGQGLQFLFEYFSETQRNKGNFPGRFSGRQFSNSRSEMNVSTLELGDSALYLCASSLAAGATNEKLFFGSGTQLSVL.

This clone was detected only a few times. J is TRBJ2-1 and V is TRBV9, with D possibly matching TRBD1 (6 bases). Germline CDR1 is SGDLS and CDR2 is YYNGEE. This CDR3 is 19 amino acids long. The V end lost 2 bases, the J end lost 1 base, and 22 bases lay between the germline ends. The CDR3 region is CASSVGPGETDRSYNEQFF. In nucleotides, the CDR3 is TGTGCCAGCAGCGTTGGTCCAGGGGAAACCGATAGATCCTACAATGAGCAGTTCTTC. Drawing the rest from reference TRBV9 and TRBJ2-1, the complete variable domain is DSGVTQTPKHLITATGQRVTLRCSPRSGDLSVYWYQQSLDQGLQFLIQYYNGEERAKGNILERFSAQQFPDLHSELNLSSLELGDSALYFCASSVGPGETDRSYNEQFFGPGTRLTVL.

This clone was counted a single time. This CDR3 reads CASSGGQREKLFF. The CDR3 nucleotides are TGTGCCAGCAGCGGGGGACAGCGTGAAAAACTGTTTTTT. The V gene is TRBV2, the J gene TRBJ1-4, with 7 bases lining up with TRBD1. After removal of 6 bases from V and 7 bases from J, the junction contained 5 bases not matched to a gene. Germline loops: CDR1 SNHLY, CDR2 FYNNEI. The CDR3 has 13 residues. Full variable domain (rest looked up from reference TRBV2 and TRBJ1-4): EPEVTQTPSHQVTQMGQEVILRCVPISNHLYFYWYRQILGQKVEFLVSFYNNEISEKSEIFDDQFSVERPDGSNFTLKIRSTKLEDSAMYFCASSGGQREKLFFGSGTQLSVL.

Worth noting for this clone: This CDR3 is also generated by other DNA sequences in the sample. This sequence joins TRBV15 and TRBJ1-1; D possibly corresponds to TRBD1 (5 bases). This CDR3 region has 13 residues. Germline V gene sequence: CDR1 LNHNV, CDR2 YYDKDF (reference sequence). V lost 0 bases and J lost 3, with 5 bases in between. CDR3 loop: CATSREGDTEAFF. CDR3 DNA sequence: TGTGCCACCAGCAGAGAAGGGGACACTGAAGCTTTCTTT.

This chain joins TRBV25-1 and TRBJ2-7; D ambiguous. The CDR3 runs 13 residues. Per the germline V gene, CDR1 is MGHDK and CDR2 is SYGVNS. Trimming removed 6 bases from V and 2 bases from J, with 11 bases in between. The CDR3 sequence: CASRAPETYEQYF. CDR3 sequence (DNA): TGTGCCAGCAGGGCCCCTGAGACCTACGAGCAGTACTTC.

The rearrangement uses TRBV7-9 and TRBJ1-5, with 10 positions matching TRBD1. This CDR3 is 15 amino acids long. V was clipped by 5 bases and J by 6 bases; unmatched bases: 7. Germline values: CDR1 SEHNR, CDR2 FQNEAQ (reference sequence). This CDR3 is CASSRGTGDSQPQHF. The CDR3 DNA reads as TGTGCCAGCAGCCGCGGGACAGGGGATTCTCAGCCCCAGCATTTT.

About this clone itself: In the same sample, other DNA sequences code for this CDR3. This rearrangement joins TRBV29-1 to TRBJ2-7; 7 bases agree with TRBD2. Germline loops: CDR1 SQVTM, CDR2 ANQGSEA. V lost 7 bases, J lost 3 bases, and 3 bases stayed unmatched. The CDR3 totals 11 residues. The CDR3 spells CSARGVYEQYF. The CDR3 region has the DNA TGCAGCGCCCGGGGGGTCTACGAGCAGTACTTC.

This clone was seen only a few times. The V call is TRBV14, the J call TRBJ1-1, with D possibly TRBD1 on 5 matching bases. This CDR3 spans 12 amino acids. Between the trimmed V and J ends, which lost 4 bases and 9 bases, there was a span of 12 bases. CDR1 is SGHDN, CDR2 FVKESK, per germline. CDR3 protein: CASSPLGRQAFF. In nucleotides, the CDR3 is TGTGCCAGCAGCCCTTTGGGACGGCAAGCTTTCTTT. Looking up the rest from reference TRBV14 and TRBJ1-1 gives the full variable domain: EAGVTQFPSHSVIEKGQTVTLRCDPISGHDNLYWYRRVMGKEIKFLLHFVKESKQDESGMPNNRFLAERTGGTYSTLKVQPAELEDSGVYFCASSPLGRQAFFGQGTRLTVV.